Listed below are T cell receptor beta chains from one sample, sequenced in a study of blood T cell repertoires in COVID-19. The data were produced by immunoSEQ multiplex PCR, yet TCRdb's version contains in-frame clones alone and is incomplete. Seen here are some 250,000 clones, approximately 83% observed once, and the top ten hold 3%. Sequencing was done on a sample of peripheral blood. The source of these receptors is a woman aged 25-40 years who had recovered from COVID-19. Each CDR3 is given with its conserved first and last residue. Each record gives: J gene, V gene, D gene, clone size, CDR3 protein, CDR3 DNA. The D gene is left open where the match is weak. Size is omitted from some rows. Given values are once, few, many or a class for expanded clones.

j_gene: TRBJ2-3; v_gene: TRBV3-1/TRBV3-2; d_gene: TRBD2; abundance: .; CDR3aa: CASRSGLGASTDTQYF; CDR3nt: TGTGCCAGCAGGTCGGGACTAGGAGCTAGCACAGATACGCAGTATTTT
j_gene: TRBJ2-7; v_gene: TRBV4-1; d_gene: TRBD2; abundance: .; CDR3aa: CASSDGLAGSLYEQYF; CDR3nt: TGCGCCAGCAGCGACGGACTAGCGGGGTCCCTGTACGAGCAGTACTTC
j_gene: TRBJ2-1; v_gene: TRBV11-2; d_gene: TRBD2; abundance: .; CDR3aa: CASSLNPGGNEQFF; CDR3nt: TGTGCCAGCAGCTTAAATCCGGGGGGCAATGAGCAGTTCTTC
j_gene: TRBJ1-2; v_gene: TRBV10-1; d_gene: .; abundance: .; CDR3aa: CASPGCYGYTF; CDR3nt: TGCGCCAGCCCGGGTTGCTATGGCTACACCTTC
j_gene: TRBJ2-5; v_gene: TRBV9; d_gene: .; abundance: .; CDR3aa: CASSGTLETQYF; CDR3nt: TGTGCCAGCAGCGGGACTCTCGAGACCCAGTACTTC
j_gene: TRBJ1-1; v_gene: TRBV3-1/TRBV3-2; d_gene: TRBD1; abundance: .; CDR3aa: CASSQAGGAEAFF; CDR3nt: TGTGCCAGCAGCCAGGCAGGGGGTGCTGAAGCTTTCTTT
j_gene: TRBJ2-3; v_gene: TRBV6-1; d_gene: TRBD2; abundance: .; CDR3aa: CASSEMLAGPHTQYF; CDR3nt: TGTGCCAGCAGTGAAATGCTAGCGGGGCCACATACGCAGTATTTT
j_gene: TRBJ1-1; v_gene: TRBV12-3/TRBV12-4; d_gene: .; abundance: .; CDR3aa: CASNWQGNTEAFF; CDR3nt: TGTGCCAGCAACTGGCAGGGGAACACTGAAGCTTTCTTT
j_gene: TRBJ2-3; v_gene: TRBV7-9; d_gene: .; abundance: .; CDR3aa: CASSLSGSTDTQYF; CDR3nt: TGTGCCAGCAGCTTGAGCGGGAGCACAGATACGCAGTATTTT
j_gene: TRBJ2-7; v_gene: TRBV11-2; d_gene: TRBD2; abundance: .; CDR3aa: CASSYRTGTSDYYEQYF; CDR3nt: TGTGCCAGCAGCTACAGGACAGGGACTAGCGACTACTACGAGCAGTACTTC
j_gene: TRBJ2-1; v_gene: TRBV13; d_gene: TRBD2; abundance: .; CDR3aa: CASSSGRGAYNEQFF; CDR3nt: TGTGCCAGCAGCTCTGGCCGGGGGGCCTACAATGAGCAGTTCTTC
j_gene: TRBJ2-7; v_gene: TRBV6-5; d_gene: .; abundance: .; CDR3aa: CASRFGGRDEQYF; CDR3nt: TGTGCCAGCAGGTTTGGGGGCCGCGACGAGCAGTACTTC
j_gene: TRBJ2-1; v_gene: TRBV10-3; d_gene: TRBD2; abundance: .; CDR3aa: CAISDSGGQYNEQFF; CDR3nt: TGTGCCATCAGTGATTCGGGGGGGCAATACAATGAGCAGTTCTTC
j_gene: TRBJ2-5; v_gene: TRBV21-1; d_gene: .; abundance: .; CDR3aa: CASSTPTGKETQYF; CDR3nt: TGTGCCAGCAGCACACCCACGGGGAAAGAGACCCAGTACTTC
j_gene: TRBJ2-5; v_gene: TRBV7-2; d_gene: TRBD1; abundance: .; CDR3aa: CASSPGQGETQYF; CDR3nt: TGTGCCAGCAGCCCAGGACAGGGGGAGACCCAGTACTTC
j_gene: TRBJ1-5; v_gene: TRBV7-9; d_gene: .; abundance: .; CDR3aa: CASSSGPDQPQHF; CDR3nt: TGTGCCAGCAGCTCAGGTCCCGATCAGCCCCAGCATTTT
j_gene: TRBJ1-1; v_gene: TRBV7-2; d_gene: TRBD1; abundance: once; CDR3aa: CASSLLTGEAEAFF; CDR3nt: TGTGCCAGCAGCTTGCTGACAGGGGAGGCTGAAGCTTTCTTT
j_gene: TRBJ1-5; v_gene: TRBV4-1; d_gene: .; abundance: .; CDR3aa: CASSQGGSPSNQPQHF; CDR3nt: TGCGCCAGCAGCCAAGGAGGGTCTCCTAGCAATCAGCCCCAGCATTTT
j_gene: TRBJ1-1; v_gene: TRBV11-2; d_gene: .; abundance: .; CDR3aa: CASSFGGGGTEAFF; CDR3nt: TGTGCCAGCAGCTTTGGTGGGGGGGGCACTGAAGCTTTCTTT
j_gene: TRBJ1-1; v_gene: TRBV19; d_gene: TRBD1; abundance: few; CDR3aa: CASRSGTGLVATEAFF; CDR3nt: TGTGCCAGCCGTTCCGGGACAGGACTTGTGGCCACTGAAGCTTTCTTT
j_gene: TRBJ2-3; v_gene: TRBV19; d_gene: TRBD1; abundance: .; CDR3aa: CASSMGRGKTDTQYF; CDR3nt: TGTGCCAGTAGTATGGGCAGGGGGAAGACAGATACGCAGTATTTT
j_gene: TRBJ2-7; v_gene: TRBV19; d_gene: TRBD1; abundance: once; CDR3aa: CASSIGFPTGQGANPMKNEQYF; CDR3nt: TGTGCCAGTAGTATAGGCTTCCCTACGGGACAGGGGGCGAATCCAATGAAGAACGAGCAGTACTTC
j_gene: TRBJ2-3; v_gene: TRBV4-3; d_gene: TRBD2; abundance: .; CDR3aa: CASSQVGGDTQYF; CDR3nt: TGCGCCAGCAGCCAAGTCGGGGGGGATACGCAGTATTTT
j_gene: TRBJ1-1; v_gene: TRBV9; d_gene: .; abundance: once; CDR3aa: CASSADGGMNTEAFF; CDR3nt: TGTGCCAGCAGCGCCGATGGGGGGATGAACACTGAAGCTTTCTTT
j_gene: TRBJ1-5; v_gene: TRBV2; d_gene: TRBD1; abundance: .; CDR3aa: CASSAKTGVEQPQHF; CDR3nt: TGTGCCAGCAGCGCCAAGACAGGGGTTGAACAGCCCCAGCATTTT
j_gene: TRBJ1-3; v_gene: TRBV20-1; d_gene: .; abundance: .; CDR3aa: CSASSRNTIYF; CDR3nt: TGCAGTGCTTCGAGTAGAAACACCATATATTTT
j_gene: TRBJ1-6; v_gene: TRBV6-5; d_gene: TRBD1; abundance: .; CDR3aa: CASTDQGAKSPLHF; CDR3nt: TGTGCCAGCACCGACCAGGGGGCAAAGTCACCCCTCCACTTT
j_gene: TRBJ1-5; v_gene: TRBV7-2; d_gene: .; abundance: few; CDR3aa: CASSSYSWQPQHF; CDR3nt: TGTGCCAGCAGCTCCTATTCGTGGCAGCCCCAGCATTTT
j_gene: TRBJ2-1; v_gene: TRBV2; d_gene: TRBD1; abundance: .; CDR3aa: CASNSPGQGNLDEQFF; CDR3nt: TGTGCCAGCAACTCACCGGGACAGGGTAATCTAGACGAGCAGTTCTTC